The 25 T cell receptor beta chains below come from one sample, sequenced in a study of T cells in Graves' hyperthyroidism and ophthalmopathy. Using RNA transcripts as the source, TCR beta CDR3 regions were amplified. A first-round RT-PCR of the TCR CDR3 used the HTBI primer set. TCRdb called the multiplex PCR reads again in MiXCR, with one record for every CDR3 protein. The sample has about 600,000 distinct CDR3 sequences; around 15% are singletons. Input material: blood. Receptors originate from a woman aged 40 to 50 with Graves' ophthalmopathy.

This clonotype was found a few times. The chain joins TRBV11-2 to TRBJ1-6, with D unresolved. CDR1 and CDR2 (germline): SGHAT, FQNNGV. The length of the CDR3 is 15 residues. The ends were cut back, 2 bases at V and 6 bases at J, with 11 bases in the middle. Here the CDR3 reads CASSLFAGINSPLHF. CDR3 nucleotide sequence: TGTGCCAGCAGCTTATTTGCAGGCATTAATTCACCCCTCCACTTT.

This clonotype was detected many times. This chain joins TRBV5-1 and TRBJ2-3; TRBD1 aligns across 8 bases. Germline CDR1 reads SGHRS; CDR2 reads YFSETQ. V was clipped by 4 bases and J by 1 base; unmatched bases: 5. The CDR3 runs 15 residues. CDR3 sequence (DNA): TGCGCCAGCAGCCAGACAGGGGAGGGCACAGATACGCAGTATTTT. Residues: CASSQTGEGTDTQYF.

V usage is TRBV20-1 and J usage is TRBJ1-1; 7 nucleotides align to TRBD1. Germline V lookup: CDR1 DFQATT, CDR2 SNEGSKA (reference sequence). J gave up 2 bases and V 8 bases, and 8 bases lay outside the gene matches. CDR3 length: 13 amino acids. The CDR3 reads CSRTGQLNTEAFF. The CDR3 DNA sequence: TGCAGTCGGACGGGACAGCTTAACACTGAAGCTTTCTTT.

This clonotype was observed at least ten times. This chain uses TRBV7-9 with TRBJ1-1; D uncertain. V lost 2 bases and J 2 bases, leaving 9 bases between the germline ends. The CDR3 contains 14 residues. Germline V lookup: CDR1 SEHNR, CDR2 FQNEAQ (reference sequence). The CDR3 here is CASSLSSLNTEAFF. The CDR3 DNA reads TGTGCCAGCAGCTTAAGTAGCCTTAACACTGAAGCTTTCTTT.

Many counts were recorded for this clonotype. J is TRBJ1-5 and V is TRBV19; D is uncertain. Germline V gives CDR1 LNHDA, CDR2 SQIVND (reference sequence). The CDR3 spans 14 residues. The V end was cut by 6 bases, the J end by 0 bases, with 9 bases between. CDR3 residues: CASRTEASNQPQHF. In DNA form, the CDR3 reads TGTGCCAGTAGAACAGAAGCTAGCAATCAGCCCCAGCATTTT.

In its sample, this clonotype was seen a few times. CDR3 nucleotides: TGTGCCAGCAGTGAAATGGGACAACTCTATGGCTACACCTTC. This translates into CASSEMGQLYGYTF. The gene calls are TRBV6-1 and TRBJ1-2; D is perhaps TRBD1 (6 bases). Germline V CDR1 and CDR2: MNHNS, SASEGT. The CDR3 is made up of 14 amino acids. Trimming cost V 2 bases and J 4 bases, with 11 bases left between them.

This clonotype was counted a few times. The chain uses TRBV20-1 and TRBJ1-2, with D perhaps TRBD1 (5 bases). The length of the CDR3 is 11 residues. Germline V CDR1 and CDR2: DFQATT, SNEGSKA (reference sequence). The chain's CDR3 is CSGGGDYGYTF. CDR3 DNA: TGCAGCGGAGGAGGGGACTATGGCTACACCTTC.

This clonotype was seen ten or more times. The chain has TRBV29-1 and TRBJ2-7, with D perhaps matching TRBD1 or TRBD2 (5 bases each). CDR3 length: 14 residues. Trimming removed 6 bases from V and 6 bases from J, with 21 bases in between. Germline V gives CDR1 SQVTM, CDR2 ANQGSEA. CDR3 residues: CSVGDALNTGEQYF. The CDR3 region has the DNA TGCAGCGTCGGGGACGCCCTAAATACCGGCGAGCAGTACTTC.

This clonotype was seen repeatedly, ten times or more. The chain joins TRBV7-2 to TRBJ1-2; 7 bases fit TRBD1. V gave up 1 base and J gave up 4 bases; unmatched junction bases: 6. This CDR3 is 15 amino acids long. Germline V lookup: CDR1 SGHTA, CDR2 FQGNSA. The CDR3 DNA is TGTGCCAGCAGCTTAGATCAGGGGGGGTCCTATGGCTACACCTTC. Its translation is CASSLDQGGSYGYTF.

This clonotype was counted only a few times. This chain links TRBV7-9 with TRBJ2-3; 7 bases fit TRBD2. Germline CDR1 SEHNR, CDR2 FQNEAQ (reference sequence). Trimming removed 10 bases from V and 2 bases from J; junction bases left unmatched: 6. CDR3 size: 13 residues. The CDR3 protein is CATLAENTDTQYF. The CDR3 DNA follows: TGTGCCACCCTAGCGGAGAACACAGATACGCAGTATTTT. The variable domain in full, with the rest retrieved from reference TRBV7-9 and TRBJ2-3, is DTGVSQNPRHKITKRGQNVTFRCDPISEHNRLYWYRQTLGQGPEFLTYFQNEAQLEKSRLLSDRFSAERPKGSFSTLEIQRTEQGDSAMYLCATLAENTDTQYFGPGTRLTVL.

This chain links TRBV10-3 with TRBJ2-1; no reliable D call. Trimming pared 0 bases from V and 8 bases from J, leaving 11 bases between. Germline values: CDR1 ENHRY, CDR2 SYGVKD. The CDR3 loop spans 14 amino acids. As DNA, the CDR3 is TGTGCCATCAGTGAGTCGCCCCCGTCACATGAGCAGTTCTTC. It yields the protein CAISESPPSHEQFF.

This clonotype was counted between two and nine times. This rearrangement joins TRBV4-1 to TRBJ2-1, with 10 bases lining up with TRBD1. The V gene's germline CDR1 is MGHRA and CDR2 YSYEKL. This CDR3 has 16 residues. The J segment lost 7 bases and the V segment lost 0 bases, leaving 6 bases of the junction unmatched. The CDR3 region has the DNA TGCGCCAGCAGCCAAGATCGGACAGGGGGATGGAATGAGCAGTTCTTC. The encoded protein is CASSQDRTGGWNEQFF.

The chain is built from TRBV6-1 and TRBJ1-4; TRBD1 is a possible D gene (5 bases). V was shortened by 8 bases and J by 6 bases, with 16 bases between the two germline ends. CDR1 and CDR2 (germline): MNHNS, SASEGT. This CDR3 is built from 14 residues. The DNA for the CDR3 is TGTGCCAGCTTCGACGGGGCCCCCGATGAAAAACTGTTTTTT. Translating gives CASFDGAPDEKLFF.

This clonotype was seen at least ten times. The V and J genes are TRBV28 and TRBJ2-7; the D is unclear. CDR3 length equals 11 residues. Germline CDR1 is MDHEN and CDR2 is SYDVKM. The V end lost 6 bases, the J end lost 2 bases, and 5 bases lay between the germline ends. CDR3 in DNA: TGTGCCAGCAGCGCAGCCTACGAGCAGTACTTC. It is translated as CASSAAYEQYF.

This clonotype was observed at least ten times. This chain connects TRBV6-1 to TRBJ1-1; D is perhaps TRBD1 (5 bases). The length of the CDR3 is 16 residues. Germline lookup yields CDR1 MNHNS and CDR2 SASEGT. Trimming left V 3 bases short and J 5 bases short, with 19 bases between. CDR3 DNA sequence: TGTGCCAGCAGTGACCCGGGACTCCCAAGTCGGACTGAAGCTTTCTTT. As protein: CASSDPGLPSRTEAFF.

This clonotype was seen ten or more times. This rearrangement joins TRBV27 to TRBJ2-3; D is possibly TRBD2 (5 bases). Trimming cost V 5 bases and J 3 bases, with 12 bases left between them. The CDR3 length is 14 residues. Germline V gene data show CDR1 as MNHEY and CDR2 as SMNVEV (reference sequence). The CDR3 sequence: CASSIGIGTDTQYF. DNA of the CDR3: TGTGCCAGCAGTATCGGGATAGGGACAGATACGCAGTATTTT.

In this sample, this clonotype turned up a few times. This chain joins TRBV9 and TRBJ1-1; D is unresolved. Germline V gene lookup returns CDR1 SGDLS and CDR2 YYNGEE. The CDR3 has 13 amino acids. The ends were cut back, 4 bases at V and 5 bases at J, with 12 bases in the middle. This chain's CDR3 is CASSTGIQTEAFF. Written as DNA, the CDR3 is TGTGCCAGCAGCACCGGGATCCAGACTGAAGCTTTCTTT.

This clonotype was found many times. The J gene is TRBJ2-2, the V gene TRBV20-1, with D perhaps matching TRBD1 (5 bases). The germline CDR1 and CDR2 sequences are DFQATT and SNEGSKA (reference sequence). The CDR3 extends over 14 amino acids. Trimming left V 3 bases short and J 6 bases short, with 14 bases between. Written as DNA, the CDR3 is TGCAGTGCTAGCGTTTCCCAGGGCGCCGGGGAGCTGTTTTTT. The encoded protein is CSASVSQGAGELFF.

This clonotype was found a few times. The CDR3 loop is CATSDWNTGTGMYEQYF. The CDR3 DNA reads TGTGCCACCAGTGATTGGAACACCGGGACAGGGATGTACGAGCAGTACTTC. This chain links TRBV24-1 with TRBJ2-7, with 9 bases aligning to TRBD1. With 2 bases clipped from V and 4 bases from J, the junction kept 11 bases outside the gene matches. Looked up from germline, CDR1 is KGHDR and CDR2 is SFDVKD. This CDR3 is 17 amino acids long.

This clonotype was seen at least ten times. J is TRBJ1-1 and V is TRBV6-1; 7 bases align to TRBD1. Germline CDR1 is MNHNS and CDR2 is SASEGT. This CDR3 comprises 15 residues. Trimming took 5 bases from V and 3 from J; bases not matched to a gene: 9. CDR3 DNA sequence: TGTGCCAGCAGTCGACAGGGCTATCCCGACACTGAAGCTTTCTTT. This sequence encodes CASSRQGYPDTEAFF.

This clonotype was detected a few times. The chain recombines TRBV6-1 with TRBJ1-6; the match to TRBD1 covers 8 bases. V dropped 0 bases and J dropped 0; count of bases not matched to a gene: 4. CDR1 is MNHNS and CDR2 is SASEGT in the germline V gene. The CDR3 consists of 18 residues. CDR3 nucleotides: TGTGCCAGCAGTGAAGCGGGCGGGACAGGCTCCTATAATTCACCCCTCCACTTT. This gives the protein CASSEAGGTGSYNSPLHF.

This clonotype was picked up a small number of times. The chain combines TRBV24-1 with TRBJ1-5; maybe TRBD1 (6 bases). This CDR3 region has 14 residues. Trimming pared 7 bases from V and 3 bases from J, leaving 12 bases between. In germline, CDR1 is KGHDR, CDR2 SFDVKD. The CDR3 spells CATSPTGANQPQHF. The CDR3 DNA reads TGTGCCACCAGCCCGACGGGGGCCAATCAGCCCCAGCATTTT.

The V gene is TRBV7-9, the J gene TRBJ2-7, with D unclear. CDR1 is SEHNR, CDR2 FQNEAQ, per germline (reference sequence). Trimming took off 3 bases at V and 7 bases at J, with 13 bases between the two ends. This CDR3 is 13 amino acids long. CDR3 residues: CASSFREEGEQYF. The CDR3 DNA is TGTGCCAGCAGCTTTCGTGAGGAAGGGGAGCAGTACTTC. Drawing the rest from reference TRBV7-9 and TRBJ2-7, the complete variable domain is DTGVSQNPRHKITKRGQNVTFRCDPISEHNRLYWYRQTLGQGPEFLTYFQNEAQLEKSRLLSDRFSAERPKGSFSTLEIQRTEQGDSAMYLCASSFREEGEQYFGPGTRLTVT.

A few counts support this clonotype. The chain links TRBV15 to TRBJ2-1, with a weak D call TRBD2 (6 bases). The CDR3 has 16 amino acids. The germline V and J ends were trimmed by 0 bases and 1 base, with 10 bases remaining between them. CDR1 and CDR2 from the germline V gene are LNHNV and YYDKDF (reference sequence). CDR3 sequence reads: CATSRDRGISYNEQFF. CDR3 sequence (DNA): TGTGCCACCAGCAGAGATCGGGGGATTTCCTACAATGAGCAGTTCTTC.

This clonotype was counted between two and nine times. V and J are TRBV27 and TRBJ2-5; D gene uncertain. V dropped 4 bases and J dropped 1 base, with 7 bases sitting between them. This CDR3 contains 13 residues. The germline V gene has CDR1 MNHEY and CDR2 SMNVEV (reference sequence). Written as DNA, the CDR3 is TGTGCCAGCAGTTCGGCTAGCCAAGAGACCCAGTACTTC. Translated: CASSSASQETQYF.